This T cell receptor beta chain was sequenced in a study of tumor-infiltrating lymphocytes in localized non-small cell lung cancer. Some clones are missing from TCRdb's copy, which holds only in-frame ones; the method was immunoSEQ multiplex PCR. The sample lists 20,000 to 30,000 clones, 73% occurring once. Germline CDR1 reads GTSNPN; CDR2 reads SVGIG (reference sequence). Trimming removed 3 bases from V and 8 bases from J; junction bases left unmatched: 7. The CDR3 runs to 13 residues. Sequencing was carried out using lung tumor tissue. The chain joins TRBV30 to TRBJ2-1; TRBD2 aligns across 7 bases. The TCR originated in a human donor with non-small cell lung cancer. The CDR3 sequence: CAWRPSGGYEQFF. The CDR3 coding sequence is TGTGCCTGGAGACCCTCCGGGGGGTATGAGCAGTTCTTC.